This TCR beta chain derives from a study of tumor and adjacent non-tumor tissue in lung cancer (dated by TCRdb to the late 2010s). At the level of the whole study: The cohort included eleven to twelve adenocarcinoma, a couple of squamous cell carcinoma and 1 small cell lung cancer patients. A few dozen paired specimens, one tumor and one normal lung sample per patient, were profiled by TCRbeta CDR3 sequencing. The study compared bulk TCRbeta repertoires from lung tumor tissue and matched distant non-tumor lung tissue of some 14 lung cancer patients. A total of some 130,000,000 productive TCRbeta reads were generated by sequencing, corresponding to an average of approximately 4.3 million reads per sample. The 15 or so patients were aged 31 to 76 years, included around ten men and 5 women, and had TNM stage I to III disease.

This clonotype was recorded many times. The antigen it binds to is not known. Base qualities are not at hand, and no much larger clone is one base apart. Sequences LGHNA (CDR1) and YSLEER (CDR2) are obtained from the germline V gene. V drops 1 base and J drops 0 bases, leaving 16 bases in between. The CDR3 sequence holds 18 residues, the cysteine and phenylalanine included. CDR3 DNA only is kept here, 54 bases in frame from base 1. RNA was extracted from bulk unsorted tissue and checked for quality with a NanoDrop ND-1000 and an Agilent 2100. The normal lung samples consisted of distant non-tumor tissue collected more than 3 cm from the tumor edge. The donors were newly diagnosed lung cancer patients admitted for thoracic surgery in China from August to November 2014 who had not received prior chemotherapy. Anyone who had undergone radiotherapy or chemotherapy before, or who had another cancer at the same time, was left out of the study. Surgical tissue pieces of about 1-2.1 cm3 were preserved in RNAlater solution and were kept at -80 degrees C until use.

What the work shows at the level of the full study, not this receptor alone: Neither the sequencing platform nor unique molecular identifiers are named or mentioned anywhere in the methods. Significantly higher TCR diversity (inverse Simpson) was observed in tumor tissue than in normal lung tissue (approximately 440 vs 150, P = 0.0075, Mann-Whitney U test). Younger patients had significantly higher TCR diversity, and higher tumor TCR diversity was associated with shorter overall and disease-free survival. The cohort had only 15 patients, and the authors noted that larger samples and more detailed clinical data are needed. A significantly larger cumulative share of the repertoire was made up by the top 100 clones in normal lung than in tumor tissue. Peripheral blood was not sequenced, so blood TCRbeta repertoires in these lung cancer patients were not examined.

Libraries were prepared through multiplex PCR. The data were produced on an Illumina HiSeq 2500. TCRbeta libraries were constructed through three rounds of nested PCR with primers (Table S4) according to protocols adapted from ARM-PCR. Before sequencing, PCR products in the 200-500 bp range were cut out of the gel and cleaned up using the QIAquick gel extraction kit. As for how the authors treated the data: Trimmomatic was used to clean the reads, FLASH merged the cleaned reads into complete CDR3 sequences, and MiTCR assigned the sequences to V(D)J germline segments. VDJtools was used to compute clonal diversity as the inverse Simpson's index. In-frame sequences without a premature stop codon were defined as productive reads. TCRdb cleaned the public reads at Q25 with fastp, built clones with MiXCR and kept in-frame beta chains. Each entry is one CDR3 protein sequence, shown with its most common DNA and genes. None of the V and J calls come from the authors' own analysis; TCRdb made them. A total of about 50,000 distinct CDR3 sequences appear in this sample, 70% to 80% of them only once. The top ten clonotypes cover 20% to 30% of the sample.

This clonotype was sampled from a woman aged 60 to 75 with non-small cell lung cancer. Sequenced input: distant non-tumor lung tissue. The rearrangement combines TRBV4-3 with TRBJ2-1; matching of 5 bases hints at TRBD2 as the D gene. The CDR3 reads CASSQGGGVFGSYNEQFF. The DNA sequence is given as TGCGCCAGCAGCCAAGGCGGAGGTGTTTTCGGCTCCTACAATGAGCAGTTCTTC.